This entry lists 26 T cell receptor beta chains sequenced from one sample in a study of OX40 agonist ivuxolimab in advanced cancers. Here immunoSEQ multiplex PCR was the method, and the copy in TCRdb shows in-frame clones only, minus some. There are about 32,000 clones in the sample; 84% occur only once, and approximately 20% lies in the top ten. The input for sequencing was CD4+ or CD8+ T cells sorted from blood, taken in a trial of the OX40 agonist ivuxolimab. These receptors originate from an adult with an advanced solid tumor such as melanoma, head and neck, liver or kidney cancer.

The chain uses TRBV9 and TRBJ2-1, with 7 bases that match TRBD2. The V gene end was trimmed by 4 bases and the J gene end by 3 bases; junction bases not matched to a gene: 7. CDR1 and CDR2 (germline): SGDLS, YYNGEE. The CDR3 spans 15 residues. The CDR3 nucleotides read TGTGCCAGCAGCTCTTCTGGCGGGAGCTACAATGAGCAGTTCTTC. It encodes CASSSSGGSYNEQFF.

CDR3 in DNA: TGTGCCAGCAGTCCGGGACAGGTGCCCTACGAGCAGTACTTC. The encoded protein is CASSPGQVPYEQYF. V is TRBV27 and J is TRBJ2-7; 8 bases line up with TRBD1. Germline V gene data show CDR1 as MNHEY and CDR2 as SMNVEV (reference sequence). The CDR3 is 14 amino acids. V trimming: 5 bases; J trimming: 2 bases; junction bases outside the gene matches: 5.

This clone was counted a few times. This sequence joins TRBV28 and TRBJ2-7; maybe TRBD2 (5 bases). Between the trimmed V and J ends, which lost 6 bases and 0 bases, there was a span of 9 bases. The CDR3 sequence is 13 residues long. The V gene's germline CDR1 is MDHEN and CDR2 SYDVKM. Here the CDR3 DNA reads TGTGCCAGCAGAACTAGTCTCTCCTACGAGCAGTACTTC. Encoded protein: CASRTSLSYEQYF.

This sequence joins TRBV27 and TRBJ1-1; D uncertain. Germline V gene data show CDR1 as MNHEY and CDR2 as SMNVEV (reference sequence). The CDR3 is 14 amino acids. The V and J ends lost 5 bases and 1 base respectively, with 11 bases between them. CDR3 residues: CASSPTGRNTEAFF. The CDR3 nucleotides are TGTGCCAGCAGTCCCACCGGACGGAACACTGAAGCTTTCTTT.

A few counts support this clone. V and J are TRBV10-1 and TRBJ2-6; 8 positions agree with TRBD1. Germline assignment: CDR1 WNHNN and CDR2 SYGVQD (reference sequence). V shed 8 bases and J 3 bases; nucleotides not matched to a gene: 15. The length of the CDR3 is 18 residues. In DNA form, the CDR3 reads TGCGCCAGCCCAGGGGGTCCAGACAGGGGTAGTGGGGCCAACGTCCTGACTTTC. It encodes CASPGGPDRGSGANVLTF.

This sequence joins TRBV6-1 and TRBJ2-1; D is undetermined. The CDR3 is made up of 15 amino acids. The V gene's germline CDR1 is MNHNS and CDR2 SASEGT. V shed 1 base and J shed 1 base, with 8 bases lying between them. The DNA for the CDR3 is TGTGCCAGCAGTGAAGAGGGTCTATCCTACAATGAGCAGTTCTTC. Translating gives CASSEEGLSYNEQFF.

Here the CDR3 reads CASSLRGISYNEQFF. In DNA form, the CDR3 reads TGTGCCAGCAGTTTACGAGGGATCTCCTACAATGAGCAGTTCTTC. J is TRBJ2-1 and V is TRBV27, with TRBD2 as a possible D gene (5 bases). The germline gives CDR1 MNHEY, CDR2 SMNVEV (reference sequence). Trimming shortened V by 2 bases and J by 0 bases, and 8 bases separated the two germline ends. CDR3 length: 15 residues.

The V gene is TRBV19, the J gene TRBJ1-1; D is undetermined. The ends were cut back, 3 bases at V and 6 bases at J, with 11 bases in the middle. Germline V gives CDR1 LNHDA, CDR2 SQIVND (reference sequence). The CDR3 has 13 residues. CDR3 residues: CASSIRESAEAFF. As DNA, the CDR3 is TGTGCCAGTAGTATTAGGGAATCCGCTGAAGCTTTCTTT.

J is TRBJ1-1 and V is TRBV6-1; D might be TRBD1 (6 bases). The V end lost 7 bases, the J end lost 1 base, and 10 bases lay between the germline ends. Germline lookup yields CDR1 MNHNS and CDR2 SASEGT. The CDR3 consists of 13 residues. As DNA, the CDR3 is TGTGCCAGCACCCACAGGGAGAACACTGAAGCTTTCTTT. Translating it yields CASTHRENTEAFF.

This clone was seen a handful of times. This rearrangement joins TRBV2 to TRBJ2-6; no definite D call. Germline lookup yields CDR1 SNHLY and CDR2 FYNNEI. V was cut by 4 bases and J by 3 bases, with 1 base left in between. The CDR3 covers 12 residues. The CDR3 spells CASSGGANVLTF. In DNA form, the CDR3 reads TGTGCCAGCAGTGGTGGGGCCAACGTCCTGACTTTC.

With respect to this clone: This sample includes further DNA sequences coding for the same CDR3. This chain joins TRBV7-2 and TRBJ2-3; 7 bases map to TRBD2. V was clipped by 3 bases and J by 1 base; unmatched bases: 1. The germline V gene encodes CDR1 SGHTA and CDR2 FQGNSA. The CDR3 extends over 14 amino acids. The CDR3 spells CASSFGGGTDTQYF. The CDR3, as DNA: TGTGCCAGCAGCTTTGGGGGGGGCACAGATACGCAGTATTTT.

V is TRBV19 and J is TRBJ2-1, with 8 positions matching TRBD2. Germline lookup yields CDR1 LNHDA and CDR2 SQIVND (reference sequence). This CDR3 is built from 17 residues. The V gene end was trimmed by 3 bases and the J gene end by 0 bases; junction bases not matched to a gene: 7. The DNA for the CDR3 is TGTGCCAGTAGTATCCCGGGGGGGCTAAGCTCCTACAATGAGCAGTTCTTC. Its translation is CASSIPGGLSSYNEQFF.

This chain uses TRBV7-9 with TRBJ2-3; tentative D call: TRBD1 (6 bases). Germline V CDR1 and CDR2: SEHNR, FQNEAQ (reference sequence). Trimming removed 2 bases from V and 7 bases from J, with 16 bases in between. The CDR3 totals 15 residues. The CDR3 spells CASSLTGQFPYTQYF. Here the CDR3 DNA reads TGTGCCAGCAGCTTAACCGGACAGTTCCCCTATACGCAGTATTTT.

This rearrangement joins TRBV6-1 to TRBJ2-6; no firm D call. Trimming removed 2 bases at V and 0 bases at J, with 5 bases between. Germline V CDR1 and CDR2: MNHNS, SASEGT. The CDR3 has 15 amino acids. The CDR3 region is CASSEFSSGANVLTF. In DNA form, the CDR3 reads TGTGCCAGCAGTGAATTTAGCTCTGGGGCCAACGTCCTGACTTTC.

The chain uses TRBV19 and TRBJ1-5; no clear D. V was clipped by 3 bases and J by 7 bases, with 13 bases between them. This CDR3 has 14 residues. The germline V gene has CDR1 LNHDA and CDR2 SQIVND (reference sequence). The CDR3 DNA is TGTGCCAGTAGTATTAGGGCAGCTCCACAGCCCCAGCATTTT. The encoded protein is CASSIRAAPQPQHF.

V usage is TRBV29-1 and J usage is TRBJ1-2; D remains ambiguous. Per germline, CDR1 SQVTM and CDR2 ANQGSEA. This CDR3 comprises 13 residues. V lost 1 base and J lost 2, with 8 bases in between. For the CDR3, the DNA is TGCAGCGTTGAAGGGGGATTAAACTATGGCTACACCTTC. Protein product: CSVEGGLNYGYTF. Full variable domain (rest looked up from reference TRBV29-1 and TRBJ1-2): SAVISQKPSRDICQRGTSLTIQCQVDSQVTMMFWYRQQPGQSLTLIATANQGSEATYESGFVIDKFPISRPNLTFSTLTVSNMSPEDSSIYLCSVEGGLNYGYTFGSGTRLTVV.

The rearrangement uses TRBV5-1 and TRBJ2-7; D may be TRBD1 or TRBD2 (6 bases each). The CDR3 totals 16 residues. V was cut by 0 bases and J by 1 base, with 14 bases left in between. Germline V lookup: CDR1 SGHRS, CDR2 YFSETQ. DNA of the CDR3: TGCGCCAGCAGCTTGGCCCAAGGGGGGATTTCCTACGAGCAGTACTTC. Translation: CASSLAQGGISYEQYF.

This clone was picked up a small number of times. J is TRBJ1-1 and V is TRBV9, with 12 bases aligning to TRBD1. Germline trimming cut 3 bases from V and 0 bases from J; bases unmatched to any gene: 6. Germline assignment: CDR1 SGDLS and CDR2 YYNGEE. CDR3 length: 17 amino acids. In DNA, the CDR3 is TGTGCCAGCAGCGATGCCAGGGACAGGGGGCTGAACACTGAAGCTTTCTTT. Translated: CASSDARDRGLNTEAFF.

A few counts support this clone. This chain links TRBV9 with TRBJ2-3, with no clear D. Germline V gene lookup returns CDR1 SGDLS and CDR2 YYNGEE. The CDR3 consists of 14 residues. The V and J ends lost 4 bases and 0 bases respectively, with 9 bases between them. CDR3 amino acids: CASSPPGSTDTQYF. The CDR3 DNA follows: TGTGCCAGCAGCCCCCCGGGTAGCACAGATACGCAGTATTTT.

The V gene is TRBV28, the J gene TRBJ2-5; D gene unclear. This CDR3 comprises 15 residues. V was pared by 1 base and J by 4 bases, with 13 bases between. Germline lookup yields CDR1 MDHEN and CDR2 SYDVKM. In DNA form, the CDR3 reads TGTGCCAGCAGTTTATTGTCCCGGCCCCCAGAGACCCAGTACTTC. It translates to CASSLLSRPPETQYF.

The rearrangement joins TRBV5-1 to TRBJ2-2, with 8 bases matching TRBD2. With V trimmed by 2 bases and J by 3 bases, 6 bases remained unmatched. CDR1 is SGHRS and CDR2 is YFSETQ in the germline V gene. The CDR3 spans 16 residues. For the CDR3, the DNA is TGCGCCAGCAGCTTCCAGCGGGAGTATCACACCGGGGAGCTGTTTTTT. Amino acid sequence: CASSFQREYHTGELFF.

V is TRBV30 and J is TRBJ2-1, with a tentative D call TRBD2 (6 bases). With 2 bases removed from V and 7 bases from J, the gap between germline ends came to 9 bases. Germline V gives CDR1 GTSNPN, CDR2 SVGIG (reference sequence). CDR3 length: 12 residues. For the CDR3, the DNA is TGTGCCTGGAGTCTAGCGTCGAATGAGCAGTTCTTC. Its translation is CAWSLASNEQFF.

The rearrangement uses TRBV4-2 and TRBJ2-1; TRBD2 aligns across 11 bases. This CDR3 is 16 amino acids long. Germline lookup yields CDR1 LGHNA and CDR2 YNFKEQ. J gave up 3 bases and V 3 bases, and 4 bases lay outside the gene matches. The DNA for the CDR3 is TGTGCCAGCAGCCATGTAGCGGGAGGGTTCTACAATGAGCAGTTCTTC. Residues: CASSHVAGGFYNEQFF.

The chain couples TRBV7-3 to TRBJ2-1; D is ambiguous. Looked up from germline, CDR1 is SGHTA and CDR2 is FQGTGA. Trimming removed 2 bases at V and 2 bases at J, with 16 bases between. This CDR3 is 17 amino acids long. The CDR3 DNA sequence: TGTGCCAGCAGCTTATACAGAGTCTCATCAGCCTACAATGAGCAGTTCTTC. It is translated as CASSLYRVSSAYNEQFF. Complete variable domain (other parts from reference TRBV7-3 and TRBJ2-1): GAGVSQTPSNKVTEKGKYVELRCDPISGHTALYWYRQSLGQGPEFLIYFQGTGAADDSGLPNDRFFAVRPEGSVSTLKIQRTERGDSAVYLCASSLYRVSSAYNEQFFGPGTRLTVL.

The chain uses TRBV6-1 and TRBJ1-2; TRBD1 might be the D (5 bases). Trimming removed 1 base from V and 4 bases from J, with 13 bases in between. CDR3 length: 15 amino acids. Germline V gives CDR1 MNHNS, CDR2 SASEGT. The CDR3 sequence: CASSEVDNLLYGYTF. The CDR3 DNA reads TGTGCCAGCAGTGAAGTGGACAATTTACTCTATGGCTACACCTTC.

The chain carries TRBV19 and TRBJ2-7, with a tentative D call TRBD2 (5 bases). Germline values: CDR1 LNHDA, CDR2 SQIVND (reference sequence). The V end lost 4 bases, the J end lost 5 bases, and 15 bases lay between the germline ends. This CDR3 region has 14 residues. Written as DNA, the CDR3 is TGTGCCAGTAGTAGTCAGAGTACCGGGAACGAGCAGTACTTC. Its translation: CASSSQSTGNEQYF.